This is a list of T cell receptor beta chains from one sample in a study of human thymus T cells. The data were produced by immunoSEQ multiplex PCR, yet TCRdb's version contains in-frame clones alone and is incomplete. This sample carries tens of thousands of clones, 85% to 95% of them seen once, and the ten largest clones take more than 0.1%. Sequenced: blood. These receptors all come from a boy under two years old with a congenital heart defect but otherwise immunologically healthy. Both conserved end residues are part of each CDR3. D genes are given only for firm matches. The size entry is marked missing in some rows and otherwise reads once, few, many or a size class.

J gene | D gene | V gene | clone size | CDR3 DNA | CDR3 protein
TRBJ1-2 | NA | TRBV9 | few | TGTGCCAGCAGCCCGCGACAGGTCAACTATGGCTACACCTTC | CASSPRQVNYGYTF
TRBJ2-1 | NA | TRBV15 | NA | TGTGCCACCAGCGCCGCCTACCAGGCCTATAATGAGCAGTTCTTC | CATSAAYQAYNEQFF
TRBJ2-5 | TRBD2 | TRBV15 | NA | TGTGCCACCAGCCTAACTAGCGGGGGTAAAGAGACCCAGTACTTC | CATSLTSGGKETQYF
TRBJ2-6 | NA | TRBV5-6 | NA | TGTGCCAGCAGCGCCCCACCTGGGGCCAACGTCCTGACTTTC | CASSAPPGANVLTF
TRBJ1-1 | TRBD1 | TRBV6-6 | NA | TGTGCCAGCAGTTTAGACAGGGACACTGAAGCTTTCTTT | CASSLDRDTEAFF
TRBJ1-5 | NA | TRBV6-5 | NA | TGTGCCAGCAGTTACCAATACAATCAGCCCCAGCATTTT | CASSYQYNQPQHF
TRBJ2-5 | TRBD1 | TRBV7-2 | NA | TGTGCCAGCAGCTTACGGGACAGGGGAGAGACCCAGTACTTC | CASSLRDRGETQYF
TRBJ2-5 | TRBD1 | TRBV29-1 | NA | TGCAGCTTAGGACAGGGGGACGAGACCCAGTACTTC | CSLGQGDETQYF
TRBJ2-4 | NA | TRBV9 | NA | TGTGCCAGCAGCGTAGCCACGGGGGACATTCAGTACTTC | CASSVATGDIQYF
TRBJ2-7 | NA | TRBV4-1 | NA | TGCGCCAGCAGCCAAGGGGGTTACGAGCAGTACTTC | CASSQGGYEQYF
TRBJ2-3 | TRBD2 | TRBV28 | once | TGTGCCAGCAGTTTATGGACTAGCGGGGGGGGCTATGATACGCAGTATTTT | CASSLWTSGGGYDTQYF
TRBJ1-2 | NA | TRBV6-6 | NA | TGTGCCAGCAGTTACTTCATCGAGGGGGGCTACACCTTC | CASSYFIEGGYTF
TRBJ2-1 | NA | TRBV4-3 | NA | TGCGCCAGCAGCCAAGATCGCGACGATGAGCAGTTCTTC | CASSQDRDDEQFF
TRBJ2-7 | NA | TRBV5-1 | few | TGCGCCAGCAGCTTGACAGGGGCGGGGGAGCAGTACTTC | CASSLTGAGEQYF